Presented here are 32 T cell receptor beta chains from one specimen sequenced in a study of cytomegalovirus exposure and HLA in healthy donors. Generated by immunoSEQ multiplex PCR, the TCRdb table keeps only in-frame clones and is missing some. The sample holds some 150,000 clones; around 84% are singletons and the top ten take over 2%. Sequenced sample: PBMCs. All receptors derive from a human donor in good health.

V gene TRBV2 combines with J gene TRBJ2-3; TRBD2 matches at 9 bases. J lost 3 bases, V lost 6 bases, and 10 bases had no gene match. There are 16 residues in the CDR3. CDR1 and CDR2 (germline): SNHLY, FYNNEI. In nucleotides, the CDR3 is TGTGCCAGCAGCGATCTAGCGGGAAGTGGTACAGATACGCAGTATTTT. Translated: CASSDLAGSGTDTQYF.

The chain links TRBV15 to TRBJ2-5; D is possibly TRBD2 (6 bases). Germline V CDR1 and CDR2: LNHNV, YYDKDF (reference sequence). Trimming cost V 0 bases and J 3 bases, with 11 bases left between them. The CDR3 contains 15 residues. The CDR3 reads CATSRDVGTEETQYF. As DNA, the CDR3 is TGTGCCACCAGCAGAGATGTAGGGACTGAAGAGACCCAGTACTTC.

The chain couples TRBV11-2 to TRBJ1-5; D is unclear. CDR3 length equals 13 residues. Trimming cost V 4 bases and J 6 bases, with 10 bases left between them. Looked up from germline, CDR1 is SGHAT and CDR2 is FQNNGV. The chain's CDR3 is CASSSLKSQPQHF. For the CDR3, the DNA is TGTGCCAGCAGCTCCCTAAAAAGTCAGCCCCAGCATTTT.

The genes are TRBV27 and TRBJ2-3, with 11 bases identical to TRBD2. The germline gives CDR1 MNHEY, CDR2 SMNVEV (reference sequence). J was trimmed by 6 bases and V by 6 bases; bases with no gene match: 8. The CDR3 consists of 15 residues. As DNA, the CDR3 is TGTGCCAGCAGACTAGCGGGAGTGGGGCGGGATACGCAGTATTTT. It codes for CASRLAGVGRDTQYF.

This chain connects TRBV5-1 to TRBJ2-1; TRBD2 agrees at 12 bases. The CDR3 runs to 16 residues. The germline CDR1 and CDR2 sequences are SGHRS and YFSETQ. V dropped 3 bases and J dropped 4; count of bases not matched to a gene: 5. CDR3 in amino acids: CASSSAGTSGYNEQFF. CDR3 bases: TGCGCCAGCAGCTCCGCCGGGACTAGCGGGTACAATGAGCAGTTCTTC.

The rearrangement links TRBV6-1 to TRBJ2-7; possible D gene TRBD2, 6 bases. The CDR3 has 15 residues. V lost 5 bases to trimming and J lost 0 bases, with 14 bases between them. Germline V gene lookup returns CDR1 MNHNS and CDR2 SASEGT. The CDR3 sequence: CASSPSAGGSYEQYF. The CDR3 nucleotides read TGTGCCAGCAGTCCCTCAGCGGGTGGCTCCTACGAGCAGTACTTC.

The rearrangement links TRBV7-2 to TRBJ1-2; a weak D match, TRBD1 (6 bases). The CDR3 has 14 amino acids. V dropped 5 bases and J dropped 4 bases, with 14 bases sitting between them. The germline V gene encodes CDR1 SGHTA and CDR2 FQGNSA. This CDR3 reads CASSHRAPLYGYTF. The CDR3 DNA is TGTGCCAGCAGCCACAGGGCGCCCCTCTATGGCTACACCTTC.

This clone was detected a few times. The chain links TRBV14 to TRBJ2-7, with D unclear. The germline CDR1 and CDR2 sequences are SGHDN and FVKESK. With 2 bases removed from V and 2 bases from J, the gap between germline ends came to 7 bases. The CDR3 loop spans 13 amino acids. CDR3 sequence reads: CASSQWATYEQYF. DNA for the CDR3: TGTGCCAGCAGCCAATGGGCGACCTACGAGCAGTACTTC.

This clone has just one count. J is TRBJ2-7 and V is TRBV7-6; 9 bases map to TRBD1. CDR1 is SGHVS, CDR2 FNYEAQ, per germline. Trimming took 8 bases from V and 1 from J; bases not matched to a gene: 6. This CDR3 is 14 amino acids long. As DNA, the CDR3 is TGTGCCAGCGGACCGGACAGGGGATCCTACGAGCAGTACTTC. This translates into CASGPDRGSYEQYF.

The J gene is TRBJ1-5, the V gene TRBV25-1; D gene unclear. Germline loops: CDR1 MGHDK, CDR2 SYGVNS. The CDR3 spans 14 residues. Trimming left V 2 bases short and J 6 bases short, with 11 bases between. CDR3 residues: CASSESGLGQPQHF. The CDR3 nucleotides read TGTGCCAGCAGTGAAAGCGGGCTAGGTCAGCCCCAGCATTTT.

This chain links TRBV28 with TRBJ2-3, with D perhaps matching TRBD2 (6 bases). Looked up from germline, CDR1 is MDHEN and CDR2 is SYDVKM. The CDR3 covers 12 residues. Trimming took off 4 bases at V and 6 bases at J, with 8 bases between the two ends. This chain's CDR3 is CASSYGGDTQYF. CDR3 sequence (DNA): TGTGCCAGCAGTTACGGAGGGGATACGCAGTATTTT.

The J gene is TRBJ2-2, the V gene TRBV5-1; the match to TRBD1 covers 9 bases. Germline V gene data show CDR1 as SGHRS and CDR2 as YFSETQ. CDR3 length: 16 residues. Unmatched junction bases numbered 7, after V lost 3 bases and J lost 4 bases. The CDR3 sequence is CASSSTGGYSTGELFF. For the CDR3, the DNA is TGCGCCAGCAGCTCGACAGGGGGGTATAGCACCGGGGAGCTGTTTTTT. The whole variable domain, filled in from reference TRBV5-1 and TRBJ2-2, reads KAGVTQTPRYLIKTRGQQVTLSCSPISGHRSVSWYQQTPGQGLQFLFEYFSETQRNKGNFPGRFSGRQFSNSRSEMNVSTLELGDSALYLCASSSTGGYSTGELFFGEGSRLTVL.

The chain combines TRBV11-2 with TRBJ1-1, with TRBD1 as a possible D gene (6 bases). Trimming removed 1 base from V and 10 bases from J, with 13 bases in between. This CDR3 has 13 residues. Germline assignment: CDR1 SGHAT and CDR2 FQNNGV. The CDR3 sequence: CASSLGFGGRAFF. In nucleotides, the CDR3 is TGTGCCAGCAGCTTAGGGTTCGGGGGGCGAGCTTTCTTT.

The J gene is TRBJ2-7, the V gene TRBV7-2, with D tentatively TRBD2 (5 bases). There are 16 residues in the CDR3. Per the germline V gene, CDR1 is SGHTA and CDR2 is FQGNSA. V lost 5 bases, J lost 0 bases, and 17 bases lay in between. CDR3 protein: CASSPPGFLSSYEQYF. The CDR3 nucleotides read TGTGCCAGCAGCCCGCCGGGATTCTTAAGCTCCTACGAGCAGTACTTC.

This clone was detected only once. The chain joins TRBV4-3 to TRBJ2-7; 9 bases fit TRBD1. J lost 8 bases, V lost 0 bases, and 14 bases had no gene match. Per the germline V gene, CDR1 is LGHNA and CDR2 is YSLEER. CDR3 length: 17 residues. CDR3 residues: CASSQDVLPGTGFQQYF. In nucleotides, the CDR3 is TGCGCCAGCAGCCAAGACGTACTTCCTGGGACAGGGTTCCAGCAGTACTTC.

A single count supports this clone. The rearrangement links TRBV14 to TRBJ2-1; 13 nucleotides line up with TRBD2. CDR1 SGHDN and CDR2 FVKESK come from the germline V gene. The CDR3 is 15 amino acids. Trimming took 4 bases from V and 6 from J; bases not matched to a gene: 3. The CDR3 DNA reads as TGTGCCAGCAGCCGCGGGACTAGCGGGACCAATGAGCAGTTCTTC. Amino acids: CASSRGTSGTNEQFF.

This chain connects TRBV29-1 to TRBJ2-2; TRBD2 matches at 15 bases. The CDR3 covers 17 residues. Trimming cost V 4 bases and J 5 bases; bases outside gene matches: 8. CDR1 is SQVTM, CDR2 ANQGSEA, per germline. This CDR3 is CSVGGLAGGRGTGELFF. For the CDR3, the DNA is TGCAGCGTTGGAGGACTAGCGGGAGGGAGGGGGACCGGGGAGCTGTTTTTT.

The rearrangement uses TRBV13 and TRBJ2-7; 7 nucleotides agree with TRBD1. V lost 5 bases to trimming and J lost 3 bases; unmatched junction nucleotides: 4. The CDR3 consists of 13 residues. Germline V gene lookup returns CDR1 PRHDT and CDR2 FYEKMQ (reference sequence). CDR3 in amino acids: CASSQGQLYEQYF. The CDR3 DNA reads as TGTGCCAGCAGCCAGGGACAGCTCTACGAGCAGTACTTC.

The chain joins TRBV5-1 to TRBJ2-1; TRBD2 might be the D (6 bases). The CDR3 is made up of 15 amino acids. V gave up 0 bases and J gave up 4 bases, with 11 bases separating them. The germline CDR1 and CDR2 sequences are SGHRS and YFSETQ. The CDR3 nucleotides read TGCGCCAGCAGCTTGGTGACTAGTGGGTACAATGAGCAGTTCTTC. This encodes CASSLVTSGYNEQFF.

This sequence joins TRBV5-6 and TRBJ2-2; 11 bases map to TRBD2. After removal of 0 bases from V and 4 bases from J, the junction contained 2 bases not matched to a gene. CDR3 length: 16 residues. Germline assignment: CDR1 SGHDT and CDR2 YYEEEE. CDR3 bases: TGTGCCAGCAGCTTGGTAGCGGGGGGGAGCACCGGGGAGCTGTTTTTT. Its translation is CASSLVAGGSTGELFF.

The chain has TRBV6-1 and TRBJ2-5, with 11 positions matching TRBD2. This CDR3 comprises 17 residues. The V gene end was trimmed by 2 bases and the J gene end by 4 bases; junction bases not matched to a gene: 9. The germline V gene has CDR1 MNHNS and CDR2 SASEGT. CDR3 protein: CASSERLAGGGGETQYF. The CDR3 nucleotides are TGTGCCAGCAGTGAACGCCTAGCGGGAGGAGGAGGAGAGACCCAGTACTTC.

The chain couples TRBV27 to TRBJ2-1; D possibly corresponds to TRBD2 (6 bases). Between the trimmed V and J ends, which lost 4 bases and 10 bases, there was a span of 14 bases. The CDR3 runs to 13 residues. The germline V gene encodes CDR1 MNHEY and CDR2 SMNVEV (reference sequence). CDR3 protein: CASSSTVRGEQFF. The CDR3 DNA follows: TGTGCCAGCAGTTCCACTGTCCGGGGGGAGCAGTTCTTC.

The chain carries TRBV11-2 and TRBJ2-7; the D is unclear. V was trimmed by 4 bases and J by 2 bases, leaving 6 bases between them. Germline V gives CDR1 SGHAT, CDR2 FQNNGV. This CDR3 comprises 12 residues. CDR3 in DNA: TGTGCCAGCAGCTCCTTAGCCTACGAGCAGTACTTC. Protein: CASSSLAYEQYF.

V is TRBV5-1 and J is TRBJ2-7; D gene unclear. The germline CDR1 and CDR2 sequences are SGHRS and YFSETQ. This CDR3 is built from 13 residues. Trimming took off 1 base at V and 0 bases at J, with 5 bases between the two ends. The CDR3 sequence: CASSLFFSYEQYF. The DNA of the CDR3 is TGCGCCAGCAGCTTGTTCTTCTCCTACGAGCAGTACTTC.

V is TRBV13 and J is TRBJ2-7, with a tentative D call TRBD2 (5 bases). The germline V gene encodes CDR1 PRHDT and CDR2 FYEKMQ (reference sequence). The CDR3 sequence is 14 residues long. Trimming shortened V by 0 bases and J by 1 base, and 7 bases separated the two germline ends. CDR3 nucleotide sequence: TGTGCCAGCAGCTTAGGCAGGAGGTCCTACGAGCAGTACTTC. Its protein is CASSLGRRSYEQYF.

This chain connects TRBV5-4 to TRBJ1-2; D is unclear. This CDR3 has 14 residues. The germline V gene encodes CDR1 SGHNT and CDR2 YYREEE (reference sequence). V was clipped by 0 bases and J by 3 bases, with 9 bases between them. The CDR3 region has the DNA TGTGCCAGCAGCTTGGACTCGGTTTACTATGGCTACACCTTC. Residues: CASSLDSVYYGYTF.

The chain recombines TRBV5-1 with TRBJ2-2; D remains unclear. With 4 bases removed from V and 3 bases from J, the gap between germline ends came to 13 bases. Germline loops: CDR1 SGHRS, CDR2 YFSETQ. The CDR3 totals 15 residues. CDR3 DNA: TGCGCCAGCAGCCCCTTTTTGAGCCACACCGGGGAGCTGTTTTTT. Translation: CASSPFLSHTGELFF.

About this clone: Other DNA sequences of this sample code for an identical CDR3. The rearrangement joins TRBV5-1 to TRBJ1-1; 8 positions match TRBD1. V dropped 2 bases and J dropped 1; count of bases not matched to a gene: 1. The germline CDR1 and CDR2 sequences are SGHRS and YFSETQ. The CDR3 extends over 14 amino acids. DNA of the CDR3: TGCGCCAGCAGCTTCGGACAGGGGAACACTGAAGCTTTCTTT. Its protein product is CASSFGQGNTEAFF.

The chain employs TRBV19 and TRBJ1-6, with TRBD1 as a possible D gene (6 bases). The germline V and J ends were trimmed by 4 bases and 5 bases, with 6 bases remaining between them. The CDR3 has 13 amino acids. The germline V gene has CDR1 LNHDA and CDR2 SQIVND (reference sequence). The CDR3 DNA reads as TGTGCCAGTAGTACAGGGGATAATTCACCCCTCCACTTT. Translating it yields CASSTGDNSPLHF.

The J gene is TRBJ1-1, the V gene TRBV5-4; D possibly corresponds to TRBD1 (5 bases). The CDR3 runs 14 residues. Trimming shortened V by 1 base and J by 1 base, and 8 bases separated the two germline ends. The germline V gene has CDR1 SGHNT and CDR2 YYREEE (reference sequence). The CDR3 bases are TGTGCCAGCAGCTTGACAGGCCGGAACACTGAAGCTTTCTTT. It encodes CASSLTGRNTEAFF.

This chain connects TRBV7-2 to TRBJ2-3; TRBD2 matches at 9 bases. The ends lost 2 bases at V and 5 bases at J; junction bases unmatched: 8. The CDR3 has 16 amino acids. Germline V CDR1 and CDR2: SGHTA, FQGNSA. In DNA, the CDR3 is TGTGCCAGCAGCTTAAAGCGCGGGGGGGCTGGAGATACGCAGTATTTT. Translation gives CASSLKRGGAGDTQYF.

The J gene is TRBJ2-7, the V gene TRBV13; D is perhaps TRBD1 (6 bases). Looked up from germline, CDR1 is PRHDT and CDR2 is FYEKMQ (reference sequence). CDR3 length: 14 amino acids. V was cut by 5 bases and J by 2 bases, with 13 bases left in between. The CDR3 DNA follows: TGTGCCAGCAGCCATGAACAGGGCGCCTACGAGCAGTACTTC. Its translation is CASSHEQGAYEQYF.